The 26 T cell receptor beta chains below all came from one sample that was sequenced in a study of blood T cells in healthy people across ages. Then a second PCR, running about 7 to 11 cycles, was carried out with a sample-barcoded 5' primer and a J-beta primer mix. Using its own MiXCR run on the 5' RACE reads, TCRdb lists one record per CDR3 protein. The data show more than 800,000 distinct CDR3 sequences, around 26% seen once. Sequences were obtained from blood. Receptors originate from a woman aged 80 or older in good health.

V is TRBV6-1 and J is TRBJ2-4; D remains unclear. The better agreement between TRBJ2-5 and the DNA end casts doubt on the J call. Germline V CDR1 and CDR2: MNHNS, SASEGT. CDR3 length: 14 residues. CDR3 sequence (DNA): TGTGCCAGCAGTGAAGTTGGGTTGCAAGAGACCCAGTACTTC. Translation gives CASSEVGLQETQYF.

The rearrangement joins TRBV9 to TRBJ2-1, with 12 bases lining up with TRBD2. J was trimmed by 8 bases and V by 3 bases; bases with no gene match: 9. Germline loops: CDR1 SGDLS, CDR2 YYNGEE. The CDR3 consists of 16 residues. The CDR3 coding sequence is TGTGCCAGCAGCGCTCGGACTAGCGGGGTGGGCGATGAGCAGTTCTTC. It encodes CASSARTSGVGDEQFF.

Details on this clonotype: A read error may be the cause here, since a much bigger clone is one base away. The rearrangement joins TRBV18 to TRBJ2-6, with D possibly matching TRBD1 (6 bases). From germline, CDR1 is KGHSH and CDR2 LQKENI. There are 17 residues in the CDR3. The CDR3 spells CASSPATGFSGTNVLTF. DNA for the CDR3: TGTGCCAGCTCACCTGCGACAGGATTCTCTGGGACCAACGTCCTGACTTTC.

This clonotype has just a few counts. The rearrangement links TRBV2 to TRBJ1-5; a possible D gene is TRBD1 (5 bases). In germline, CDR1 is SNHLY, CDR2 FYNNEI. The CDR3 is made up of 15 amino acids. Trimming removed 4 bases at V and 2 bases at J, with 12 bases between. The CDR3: CASSVEGTGNQPQHF. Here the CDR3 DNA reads TGTGCCAGCAGTGTAGAGGGGACCGGCAATCAGCCCCAGCATTTT.

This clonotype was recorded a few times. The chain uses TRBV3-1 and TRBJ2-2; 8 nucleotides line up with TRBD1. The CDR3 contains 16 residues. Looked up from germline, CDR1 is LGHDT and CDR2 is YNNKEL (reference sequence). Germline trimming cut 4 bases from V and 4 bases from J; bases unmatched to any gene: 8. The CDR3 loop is CASSPQAQGATGELFF. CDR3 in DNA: TGTGCCAGCAGCCCTCAGGCGCAGGGGGCCACCGGGGAGCTGTTTTTT.

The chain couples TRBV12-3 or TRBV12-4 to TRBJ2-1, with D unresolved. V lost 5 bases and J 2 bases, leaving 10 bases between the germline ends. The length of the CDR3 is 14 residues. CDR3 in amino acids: CASSPMDPYNEQFF. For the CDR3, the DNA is TGTGCCAGCAGTCCCATGGACCCCTACAATGAGCAGTTCTTC.

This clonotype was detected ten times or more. The CDR3 nucleotides are TGCGCCAGCAGCCAAGAAGCAGGGGCCAATTCACCCCTCCACTTT. Its protein product is CASSQEAGANSPLHF. The rearrangement uses TRBV4-3 and TRBJ1-6, with D possibly being TRBD1 (6 bases). CDR3 length equals 15 residues. Germline V gives CDR1 LGHNA, CDR2 YSLEER. Trimming removed 0 bases at V and 7 bases at J, with 10 bases between.

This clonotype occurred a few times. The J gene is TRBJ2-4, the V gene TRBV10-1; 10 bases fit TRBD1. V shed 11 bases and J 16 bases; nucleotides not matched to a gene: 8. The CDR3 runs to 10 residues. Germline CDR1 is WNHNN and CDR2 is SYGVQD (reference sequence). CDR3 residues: CARSGTGVYF. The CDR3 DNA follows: TGCGCCCGATCCGGGACAGGGGTCTACTTC.

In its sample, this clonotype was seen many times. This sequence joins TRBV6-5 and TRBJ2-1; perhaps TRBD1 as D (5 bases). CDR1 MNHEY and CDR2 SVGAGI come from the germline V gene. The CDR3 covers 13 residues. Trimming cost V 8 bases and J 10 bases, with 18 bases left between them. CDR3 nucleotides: TGTGCCAGCGGAAGGGGCTGGCTTGGGGAGCAGTTCTTC. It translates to CASGRGWLGEQFF.

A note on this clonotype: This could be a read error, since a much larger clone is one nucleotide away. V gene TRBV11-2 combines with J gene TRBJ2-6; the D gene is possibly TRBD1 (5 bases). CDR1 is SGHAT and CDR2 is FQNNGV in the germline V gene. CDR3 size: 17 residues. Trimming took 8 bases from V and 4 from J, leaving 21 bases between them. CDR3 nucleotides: TGTGCCAGCGGCCAGGGCAGGTACTTATCCGGGGCCAACGTCCTGACTTTC. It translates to CASGQGRYLSGANVLTF.

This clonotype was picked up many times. CDR3 DNA: TGCAGTGCTAGAGCCAACAGGGGGCCATCAGATACGCAGTATTTT. Its protein is CSARANRGPSDTQYF. This chain links TRBV20-1 with TRBJ2-3, with TRBD1 identical over 9 bases. The V segment lost 1 base and the J segment 4 bases; nucleotides outside the gene matches: 6. This CDR3 has 15 residues. CDR1 is DFQATT and CDR2 is SNEGSKA in the germline V gene (reference sequence).

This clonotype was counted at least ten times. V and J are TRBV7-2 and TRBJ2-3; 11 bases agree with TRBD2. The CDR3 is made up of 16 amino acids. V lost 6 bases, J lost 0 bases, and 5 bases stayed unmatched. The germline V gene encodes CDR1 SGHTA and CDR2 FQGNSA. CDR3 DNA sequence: TGTGCCAGCAGTTTCGGGACTAGCGGAAGCACAGATACGCAGTATTTT. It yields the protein CASSFGTSGSTDTQYF.

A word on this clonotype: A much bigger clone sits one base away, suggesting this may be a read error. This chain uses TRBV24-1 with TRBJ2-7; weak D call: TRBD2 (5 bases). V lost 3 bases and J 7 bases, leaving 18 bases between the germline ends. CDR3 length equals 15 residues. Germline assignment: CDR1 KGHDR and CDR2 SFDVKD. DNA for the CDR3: TGTGCCACCAGTGATACTAGGGCAACCTACAATGAGCAGTACTTC. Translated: CATSDTRATYNEQYF.

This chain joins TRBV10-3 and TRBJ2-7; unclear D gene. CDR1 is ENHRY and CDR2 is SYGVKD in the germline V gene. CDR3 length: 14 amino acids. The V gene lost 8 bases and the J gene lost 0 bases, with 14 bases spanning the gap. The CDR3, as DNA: TGTGCCATCCTCGACGGAAGGACCTCCTACGAGCAGTACTTC. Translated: CAILDGRTSYEQYF.

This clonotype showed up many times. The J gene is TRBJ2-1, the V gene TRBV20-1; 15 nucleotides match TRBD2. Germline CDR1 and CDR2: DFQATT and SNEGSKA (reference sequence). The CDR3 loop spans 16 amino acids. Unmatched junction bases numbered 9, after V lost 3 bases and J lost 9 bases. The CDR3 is CSARAGTSGGMSEQFF. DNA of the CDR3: TGCAGTGCTAGGGCTGGGACTAGCGGGGGGATGAGTGAGCAGTTCTTC.

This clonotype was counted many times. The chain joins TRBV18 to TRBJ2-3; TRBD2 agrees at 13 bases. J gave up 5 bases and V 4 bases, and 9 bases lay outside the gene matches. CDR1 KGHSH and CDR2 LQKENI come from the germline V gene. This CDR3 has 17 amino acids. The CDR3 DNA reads TGTGCCAGCTCACACCTTGGGACTAGCGGGGTGGAAGATACGCAGTATTTT. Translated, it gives CASSHLGTSGVEDTQYF.

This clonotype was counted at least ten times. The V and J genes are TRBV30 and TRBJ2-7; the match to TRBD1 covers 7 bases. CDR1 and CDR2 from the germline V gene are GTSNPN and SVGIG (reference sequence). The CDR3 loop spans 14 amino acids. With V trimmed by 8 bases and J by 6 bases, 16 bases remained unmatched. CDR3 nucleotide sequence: TGTGCCGGTACACAGGGGAACGGTGGAACCGAGCAGTACTTC. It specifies CAGTQGNGGTEQYF.

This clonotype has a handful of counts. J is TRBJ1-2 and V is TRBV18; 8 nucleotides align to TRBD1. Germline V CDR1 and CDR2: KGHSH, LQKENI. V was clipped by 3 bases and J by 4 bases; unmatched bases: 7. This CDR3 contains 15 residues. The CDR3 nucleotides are TGTGCCAGCTCACCTAGTAATACAGGGGGCTATGGCTACACCTTC. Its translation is CASSPSNTGGYGYTF.

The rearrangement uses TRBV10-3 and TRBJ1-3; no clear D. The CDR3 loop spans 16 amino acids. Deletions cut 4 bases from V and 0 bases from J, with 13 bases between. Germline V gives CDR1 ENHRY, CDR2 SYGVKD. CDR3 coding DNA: TGTGCCATCAGTGCTATCATGCCGAGCTCTGGAAACACCATATATTTT. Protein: CAISAIMPSSGNTIYF.

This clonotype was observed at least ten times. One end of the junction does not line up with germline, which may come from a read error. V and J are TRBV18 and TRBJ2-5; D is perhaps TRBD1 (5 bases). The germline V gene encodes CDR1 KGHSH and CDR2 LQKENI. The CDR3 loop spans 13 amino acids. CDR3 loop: CVSSPGLEETQYF. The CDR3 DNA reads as TGTGTCAGCTCACCAGGGCTGGAGGAGACCCAGTACTTC.

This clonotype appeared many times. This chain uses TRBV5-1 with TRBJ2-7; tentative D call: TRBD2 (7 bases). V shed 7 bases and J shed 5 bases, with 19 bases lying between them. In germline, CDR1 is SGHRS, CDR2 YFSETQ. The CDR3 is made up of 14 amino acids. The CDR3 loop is CASCRAGAPDEQYF. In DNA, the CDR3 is TGCGCCAGCTGCCGGGCGGGGGCTCCTGACGAGCAGTACTTC. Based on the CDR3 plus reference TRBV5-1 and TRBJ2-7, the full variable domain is KAGVTQTPRYLIKTRGQQVTLSCSPISGHRSVSWYQQTPGQGLQFLFEYFSETQRNKGNFPGRFSGRQFSNSRSEMNVSTLELGDSALYLCASCRAGAPDEQYFGPGTRLTVT.

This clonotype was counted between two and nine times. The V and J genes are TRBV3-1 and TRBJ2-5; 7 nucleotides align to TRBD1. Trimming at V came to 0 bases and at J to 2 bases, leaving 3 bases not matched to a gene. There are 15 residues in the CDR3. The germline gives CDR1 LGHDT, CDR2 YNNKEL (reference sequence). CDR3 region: CASSQETGRQETQYF. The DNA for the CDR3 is TGTGCCAGCAGCCAAGAGACAGGGAGACAAGAGACCCAGTACTTC.

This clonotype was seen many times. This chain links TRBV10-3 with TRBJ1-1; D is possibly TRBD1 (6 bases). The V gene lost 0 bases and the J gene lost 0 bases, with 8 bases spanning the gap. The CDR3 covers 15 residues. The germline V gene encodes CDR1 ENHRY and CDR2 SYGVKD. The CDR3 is CAISESQGMNTEAFF. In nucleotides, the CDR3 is TGTGCCATCAGTGAGTCACAGGGTATGAACACTGAAGCTTTCTTT.

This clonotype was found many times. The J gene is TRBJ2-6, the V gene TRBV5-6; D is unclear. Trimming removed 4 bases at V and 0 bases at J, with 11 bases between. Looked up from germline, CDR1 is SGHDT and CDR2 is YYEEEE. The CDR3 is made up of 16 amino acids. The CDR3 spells CASSRQRSSGANVLTF. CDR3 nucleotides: TGTGCCAGCAGCAGGCAAAGAAGCTCTGGGGCCAACGTCCTGACTTTC.

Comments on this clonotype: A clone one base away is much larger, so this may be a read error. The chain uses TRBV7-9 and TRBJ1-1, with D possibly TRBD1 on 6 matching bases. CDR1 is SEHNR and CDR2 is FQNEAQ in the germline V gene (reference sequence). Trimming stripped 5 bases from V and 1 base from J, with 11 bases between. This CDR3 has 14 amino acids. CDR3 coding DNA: TGTGCCAGCAGCGTGGGGGGACAGAACACTGAAGCTTTCTTT. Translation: CASSVGGQNTEAFF.

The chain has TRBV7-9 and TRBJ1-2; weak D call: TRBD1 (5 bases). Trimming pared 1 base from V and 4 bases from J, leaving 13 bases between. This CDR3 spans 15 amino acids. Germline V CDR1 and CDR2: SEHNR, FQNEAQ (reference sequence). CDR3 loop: CASSLGTGTAYGYTF. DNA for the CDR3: TGTGCCAGCAGCTTAGGGACCGGGACGGCCTATGGCTACACCTTC.